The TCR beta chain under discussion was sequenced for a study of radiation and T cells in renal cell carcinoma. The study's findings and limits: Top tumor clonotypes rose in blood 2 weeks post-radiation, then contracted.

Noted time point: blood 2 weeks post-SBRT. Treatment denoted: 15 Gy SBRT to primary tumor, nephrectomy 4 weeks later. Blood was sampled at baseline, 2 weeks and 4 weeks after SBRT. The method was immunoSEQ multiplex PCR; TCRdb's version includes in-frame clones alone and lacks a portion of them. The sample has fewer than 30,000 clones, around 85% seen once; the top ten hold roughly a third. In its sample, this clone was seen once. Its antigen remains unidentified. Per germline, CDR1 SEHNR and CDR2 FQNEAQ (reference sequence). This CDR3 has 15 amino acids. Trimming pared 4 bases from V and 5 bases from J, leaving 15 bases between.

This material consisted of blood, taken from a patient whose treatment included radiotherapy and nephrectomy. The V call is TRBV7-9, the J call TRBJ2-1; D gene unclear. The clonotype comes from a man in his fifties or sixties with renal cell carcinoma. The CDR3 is CASSYRLPLNNEQFF. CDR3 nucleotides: TGTGCCAGCAGCTACAGACTGCCCTTGAACAATGAGCAGTTCTTC.